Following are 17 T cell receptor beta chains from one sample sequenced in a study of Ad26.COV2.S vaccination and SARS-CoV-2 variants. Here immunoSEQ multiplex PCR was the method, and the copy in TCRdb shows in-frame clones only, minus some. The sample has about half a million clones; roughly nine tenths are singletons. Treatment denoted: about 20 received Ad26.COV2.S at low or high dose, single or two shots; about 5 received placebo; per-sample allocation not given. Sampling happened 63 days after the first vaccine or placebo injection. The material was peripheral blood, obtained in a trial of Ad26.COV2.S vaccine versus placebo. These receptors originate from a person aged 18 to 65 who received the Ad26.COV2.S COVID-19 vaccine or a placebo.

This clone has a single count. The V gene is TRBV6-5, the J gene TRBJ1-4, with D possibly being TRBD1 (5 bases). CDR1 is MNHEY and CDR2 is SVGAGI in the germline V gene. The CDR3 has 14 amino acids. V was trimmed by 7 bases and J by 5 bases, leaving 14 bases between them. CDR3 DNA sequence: TGTGCCAGCACCCTGTCGGGGGAAAATGAAAAACTGTTTTTT. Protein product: CASTLSGENEKLFF.

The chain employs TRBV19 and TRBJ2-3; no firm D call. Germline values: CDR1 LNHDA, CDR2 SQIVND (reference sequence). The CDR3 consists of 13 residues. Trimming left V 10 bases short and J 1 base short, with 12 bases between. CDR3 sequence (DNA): TGTGCCACTGAGACGGGCGGCACAGATACGCAGTATTTT. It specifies CATETGGTDTQYF.

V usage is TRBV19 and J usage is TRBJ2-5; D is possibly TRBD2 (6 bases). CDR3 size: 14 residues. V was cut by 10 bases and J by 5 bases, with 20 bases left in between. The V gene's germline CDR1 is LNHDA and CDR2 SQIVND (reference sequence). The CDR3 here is CATAPGGPWETQYF. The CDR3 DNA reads TGTGCCACCGCCCCCGGGGGTCCGTGGGAGACCCAGTACTTC.

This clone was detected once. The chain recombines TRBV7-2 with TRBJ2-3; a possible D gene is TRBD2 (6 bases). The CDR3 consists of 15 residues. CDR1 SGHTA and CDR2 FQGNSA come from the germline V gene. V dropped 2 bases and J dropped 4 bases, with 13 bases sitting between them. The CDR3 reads CASSLLSGVADTQYF. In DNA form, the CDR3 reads TGTGCCAGCAGCTTACTATCGGGGGTGGCAGATACGCAGTATTTT.

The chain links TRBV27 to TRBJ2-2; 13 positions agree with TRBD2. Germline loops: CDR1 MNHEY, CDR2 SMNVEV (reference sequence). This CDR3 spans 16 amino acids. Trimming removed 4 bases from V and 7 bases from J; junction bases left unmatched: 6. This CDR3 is CASSSGLAGTGGELFF. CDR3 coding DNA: TGTGCCAGCAGTTCGGGACTAGCGGGAACGGGCGGGGAGCTGTTTTTT.

As DNA, the CDR3 is TGCAGCGCTAGCAGGGGTGGCTTGTACTACGATACGCAGTATTTT. Translating it yields CSASRGGLYYDTQYF. The chain has TRBV29-1 and TRBJ2-3; TRBD1 might be the D (6 bases). Trimming cost V 7 bases and J 6 bases, with 23 bases left between them. There are 15 residues in the CDR3. Germline lookup yields CDR1 SQVTM and CDR2 ANQGSEA.

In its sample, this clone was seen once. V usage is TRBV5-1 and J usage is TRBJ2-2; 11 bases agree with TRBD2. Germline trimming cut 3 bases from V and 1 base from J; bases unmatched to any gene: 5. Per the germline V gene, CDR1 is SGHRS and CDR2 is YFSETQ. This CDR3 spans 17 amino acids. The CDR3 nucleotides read TGCGCCAGCAGCTCCCTCACTAGCGGGGGGAACACCGGGGAGCTGTTTTTT. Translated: CASSSLTSGGNTGELFF.

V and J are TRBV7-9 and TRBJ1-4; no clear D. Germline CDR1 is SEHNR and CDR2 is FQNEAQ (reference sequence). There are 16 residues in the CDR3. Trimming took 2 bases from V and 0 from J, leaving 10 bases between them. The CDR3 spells CASSLYLEATNEKLFF. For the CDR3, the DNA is TGTGCCAGCAGCTTATATTTAGAAGCAACTAATGAAAAACTGTTTTTT.

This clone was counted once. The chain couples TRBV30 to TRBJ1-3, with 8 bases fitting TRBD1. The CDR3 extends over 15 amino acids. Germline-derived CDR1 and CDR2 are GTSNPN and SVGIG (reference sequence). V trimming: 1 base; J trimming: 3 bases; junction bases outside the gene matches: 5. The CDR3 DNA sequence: TGTGCCTGGAGTGGGCAGGGGGCTGGTGGAAACACCATATATTTT. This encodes CAWSGQGAGGNTIYF.

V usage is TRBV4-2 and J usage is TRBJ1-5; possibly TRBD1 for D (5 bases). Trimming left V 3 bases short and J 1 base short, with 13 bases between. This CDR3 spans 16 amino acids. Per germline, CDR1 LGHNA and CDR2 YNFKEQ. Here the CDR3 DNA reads TGTGCCAGCAGCCAGGTGGGACGCCGGAGCAATCAGCCCCAGCATTTT. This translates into CASSQVGRRSNQPQHF.

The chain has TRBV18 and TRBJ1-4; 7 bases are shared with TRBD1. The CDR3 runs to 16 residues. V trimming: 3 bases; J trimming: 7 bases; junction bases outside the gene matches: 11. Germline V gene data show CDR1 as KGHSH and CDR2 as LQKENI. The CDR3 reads CASSPPDRAGGEKLFF. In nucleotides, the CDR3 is TGTGCCAGCTCACCGCCAGACAGGGCAGGAGGTGAAAAACTGTTTTTT.

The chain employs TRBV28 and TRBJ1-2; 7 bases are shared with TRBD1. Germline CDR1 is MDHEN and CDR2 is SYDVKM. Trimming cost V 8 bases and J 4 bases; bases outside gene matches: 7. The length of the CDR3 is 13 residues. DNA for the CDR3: TGTGCCAGCTGGGACAGAATTACCTATGGCTACACCTTC. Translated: CASWDRITYGYTF.

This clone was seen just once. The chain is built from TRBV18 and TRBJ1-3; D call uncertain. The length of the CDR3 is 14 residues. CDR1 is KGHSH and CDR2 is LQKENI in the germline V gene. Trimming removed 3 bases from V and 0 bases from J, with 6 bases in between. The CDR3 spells CASSPTLSGNTIYF. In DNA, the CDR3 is TGTGCCAGCTCACCTACGCTCTCTGGAAACACCATATATTTT.

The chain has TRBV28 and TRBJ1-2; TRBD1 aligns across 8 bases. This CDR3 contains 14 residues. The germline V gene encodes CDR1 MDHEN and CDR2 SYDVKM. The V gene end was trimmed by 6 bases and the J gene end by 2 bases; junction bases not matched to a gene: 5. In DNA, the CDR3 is TGTGCCAGCAGACAGGGACAGGCGAACTATGGCTACACCTTC. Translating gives CASRQGQANYGYTF.

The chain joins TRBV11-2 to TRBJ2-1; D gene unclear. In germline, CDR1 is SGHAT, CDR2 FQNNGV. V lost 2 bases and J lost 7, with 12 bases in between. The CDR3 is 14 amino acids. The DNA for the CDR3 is TGTGCCAGCAGCTTACCCGCCCTGGGGAATGAGCAGTTCTTC. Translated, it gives CASSLPALGNEQFF.

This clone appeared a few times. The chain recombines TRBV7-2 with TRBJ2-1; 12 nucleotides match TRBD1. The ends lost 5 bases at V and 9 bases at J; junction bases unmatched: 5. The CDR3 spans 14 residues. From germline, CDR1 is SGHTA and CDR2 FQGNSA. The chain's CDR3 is CASSQGQGATEQFF. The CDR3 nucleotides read TGTGCCAGCAGCCAGGGACAGGGGGCGACTGAGCAGTTCTTC.

The CDR3 here is CASTGGGFANTGELFF. The CDR3 DNA is TGTGCCAGCACCGGGGGGGGATTCGCGAACACCGGGGAGCTGTTTTTT. The chain employs TRBV27 and TRBJ2-2, with 8 bases identical to TRBD2. There are 16 residues in the CDR3. Trimming cost V 7 bases and J 0 bases; bases outside gene matches: 7. CDR1 is MNHEY and CDR2 is SMNVEV in the germline V gene (reference sequence).